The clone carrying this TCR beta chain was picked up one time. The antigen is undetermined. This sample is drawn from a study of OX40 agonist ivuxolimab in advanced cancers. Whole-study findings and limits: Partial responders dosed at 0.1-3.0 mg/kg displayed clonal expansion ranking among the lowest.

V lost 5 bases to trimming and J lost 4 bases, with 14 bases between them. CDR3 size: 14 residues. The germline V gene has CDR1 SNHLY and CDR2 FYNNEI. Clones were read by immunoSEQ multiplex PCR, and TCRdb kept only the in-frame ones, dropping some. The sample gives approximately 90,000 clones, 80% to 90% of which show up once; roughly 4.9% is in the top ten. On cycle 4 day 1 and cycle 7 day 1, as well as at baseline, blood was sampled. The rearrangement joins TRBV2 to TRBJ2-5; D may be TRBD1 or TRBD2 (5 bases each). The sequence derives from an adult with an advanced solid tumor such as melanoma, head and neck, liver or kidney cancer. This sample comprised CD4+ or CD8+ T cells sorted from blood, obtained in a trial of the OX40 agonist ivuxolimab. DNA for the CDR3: TGTGCCAGCAGTTGGCTCTCTGGGGGAGAGACCCAGTACTTC. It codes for CASSWLSGGETQYF.